This paragraph reports one T cell receptor (beta chain). Germline CDR1 and CDR2: SGHVS and FQNEAQ. The CDR3 runs 15 residues. Trimming took 5 bases from V and 7 from J; bases not matched to a gene: 10. The data were taken from a study of blood T cell repertoires in COVID-19. Looking at the study overall: Acute-phase and convalescent COVID-19 samples originated in the United States, Italy and Spain. T cells, B-cell-depleted T cells, or PBMCs provided the cDNA or gDNA that served as material.

Data came from immunoSEQ multiplex PCR; TCRdb stores just in-frame clones and leaves some out. The table lists about 250,000 clones, 70% to 90% of them singletons. Sequences were obtained from peripheral blood. V usage is TRBV7-8 and J usage is TRBJ1-4; 7 bases line up with TRBD1. This TCR was sampled from a woman in her twenties or thirties with COVID-19, enrolled during active disease. CDR3 coding DNA: TGTGCCAGCAGCCCCTTCCAGGGGGTGGGTGAAAAACTGTTTTTT. Protein: CASSPFQGVGEKLFF.